This TCR beta chain derives from a study of T cell changes during pregnancy in multiple sclerosis. Measured with immunoSEQ multiplex PCR; TCRdb has only the in-frame clones, and not every one. The sample includes 30,000 to 35,000 clones, approximately 89% of them seen just once. V lost 2 bases and J 5 bases, leaving 13 bases between the germline ends. This CDR3 spans 15 amino acids. The germline gives CDR1 MDHEN, CDR2 SYDVKM. Sequencing was performed on CD8+ T cells from peripheral blood mononuclear cells, taken in the second trimester of pregnancy. The clonotype originates from a female donor with multiple sclerosis, enrolled in a pregnancy study. The J gene is TRBJ2-1, the V gene TRBV28; D might be TRBD2 (5 bases). CDR3 nucleotide sequence: TGTGCCAGCAGTTTAACGGGCGGGCACGACAATGAGCAGTTCTTC. Translation gives CASSLTGGHDNEQFF. Based on the CDR3 plus reference TRBV28 and TRBJ2-1, the full variable domain is DVKVTQSSRYLVKRTGEKVFLECVQDMDHENMFWYRQDPGLGLRLIYFSYDVKMKEKGDIPEGYSVSREKKERFSLILESASTNQTSMYLCASSLTGGHDNEQFFGPGTRLTVL.